The rows below give T cell receptor beta chains drawn from one sample of a study of blood T cells in healthy people across ages. TCRdb ran MiXCR on the 5' RACE reads and lists one entry per CDR3 protein. The sample lists about 1.4 million distinct CDR3 sequences; 59% were seen once. The sample comprised blood. The origin of the receptors is a man younger than 35 in good health. CDR3s include the opening cysteine and the closing phenylalanine or tryptophan. Each record gives: V gene, J gene, clone size, D gene, CDR3 protein, CDR3 DNA. A D gene is named only where the DNA matches it firmly. Clone size appears in some rows only: once, few, many, or a class for an expanded clone.

>TRBV6-2/TRBV6-3|TRBJ2-2|-|TRBD2
CASSYPQRTSGGTNTGELFF
TGTGCCAGCAGTTACCCCCAACGGACTAGCGGGGGGACGAACACCGGGGAGCTGTTTTTT
>TRBV18|TRBJ1-2|-|-
CASSHTEGDYGYTF
TGTGCCAGCTCACACACGGAGGGTGACTATGGCTACACCTTC
>TRBV20-1|TRBJ2-3|once|TRBD1
CIASALELGNRGTQYF
TGCATTGCTAGTGCTCTAGAGTTGGGTAACAGGGGTACGCAGTATTTT
>TRBV2|TRBJ1-5|-|-
CASSEHLGGNQPQHF
TGTGCCAGCAGTGAACACCTGGGCGGCAATCAGCCCCAGCATTTT
>TRBV4-1|TRBJ1-6|-|-
CASSQLTGSISPLHF
TGCGCCAGCAGCCAATTAACAGGGTCGATCTCACCCCTCCACTTT
>TRBV6-1|TRBJ2-7|-|-
CASSGANGVVEQYF
TGTGCCAGCAGTGGGGCGAACGGAGTAGTTGAGCAGTACTTC
>TRBV6-1|TRBJ2-7|-|TRBD1
CASSAYRGRISYEQYF
TGTGCCAGCAGTGCCTACAGGGGGCGCATCTCCTACGAGCAGTACTTC
>TRBV6-5|TRBJ2-7|few|TRBD1
CASSYSDRGAYEQYF
TGTGCCAGCAGTTACAGCGACAGGGGGGCCTACGAGCAGTACTTC
>TRBV20-1|TRBJ2-7|few|-
CSARLGLYEQYF
TGCAGTGCTAGACTGGGTCTCTACGAGCAGTACTTC
>TRBV6-5|TRBJ2-1|-|TRBD2
CASSYPTSGSLSYNEQFF
TGTGCCAGCAGTTACCCGACTAGCGGGAGCCTCTCCTACAATGAGCAGTTCTTC
>TRBV6-1|TRBJ1-1|-|-
CASSEARGLNTEAFF
TGTGCCAGCAGTGAAGCTCGGGGTTTGAACACTGAAGCTTTCTTT
>TRBV2|TRBJ1-2|-|TRBD1
CASSLRRTGGYGYTF
TGTGCCAGCAGTTTACGTCGGACAGGGGGCTATGGCTACACCTTC
>TRBV12-3/TRBV12-4|TRBJ2-7|few|TRBD2
CASSRSGRPYEQYF
TGTGCCAGCAGTCGCAGCGGGAGGCCCTACGAGCAGTACTTC